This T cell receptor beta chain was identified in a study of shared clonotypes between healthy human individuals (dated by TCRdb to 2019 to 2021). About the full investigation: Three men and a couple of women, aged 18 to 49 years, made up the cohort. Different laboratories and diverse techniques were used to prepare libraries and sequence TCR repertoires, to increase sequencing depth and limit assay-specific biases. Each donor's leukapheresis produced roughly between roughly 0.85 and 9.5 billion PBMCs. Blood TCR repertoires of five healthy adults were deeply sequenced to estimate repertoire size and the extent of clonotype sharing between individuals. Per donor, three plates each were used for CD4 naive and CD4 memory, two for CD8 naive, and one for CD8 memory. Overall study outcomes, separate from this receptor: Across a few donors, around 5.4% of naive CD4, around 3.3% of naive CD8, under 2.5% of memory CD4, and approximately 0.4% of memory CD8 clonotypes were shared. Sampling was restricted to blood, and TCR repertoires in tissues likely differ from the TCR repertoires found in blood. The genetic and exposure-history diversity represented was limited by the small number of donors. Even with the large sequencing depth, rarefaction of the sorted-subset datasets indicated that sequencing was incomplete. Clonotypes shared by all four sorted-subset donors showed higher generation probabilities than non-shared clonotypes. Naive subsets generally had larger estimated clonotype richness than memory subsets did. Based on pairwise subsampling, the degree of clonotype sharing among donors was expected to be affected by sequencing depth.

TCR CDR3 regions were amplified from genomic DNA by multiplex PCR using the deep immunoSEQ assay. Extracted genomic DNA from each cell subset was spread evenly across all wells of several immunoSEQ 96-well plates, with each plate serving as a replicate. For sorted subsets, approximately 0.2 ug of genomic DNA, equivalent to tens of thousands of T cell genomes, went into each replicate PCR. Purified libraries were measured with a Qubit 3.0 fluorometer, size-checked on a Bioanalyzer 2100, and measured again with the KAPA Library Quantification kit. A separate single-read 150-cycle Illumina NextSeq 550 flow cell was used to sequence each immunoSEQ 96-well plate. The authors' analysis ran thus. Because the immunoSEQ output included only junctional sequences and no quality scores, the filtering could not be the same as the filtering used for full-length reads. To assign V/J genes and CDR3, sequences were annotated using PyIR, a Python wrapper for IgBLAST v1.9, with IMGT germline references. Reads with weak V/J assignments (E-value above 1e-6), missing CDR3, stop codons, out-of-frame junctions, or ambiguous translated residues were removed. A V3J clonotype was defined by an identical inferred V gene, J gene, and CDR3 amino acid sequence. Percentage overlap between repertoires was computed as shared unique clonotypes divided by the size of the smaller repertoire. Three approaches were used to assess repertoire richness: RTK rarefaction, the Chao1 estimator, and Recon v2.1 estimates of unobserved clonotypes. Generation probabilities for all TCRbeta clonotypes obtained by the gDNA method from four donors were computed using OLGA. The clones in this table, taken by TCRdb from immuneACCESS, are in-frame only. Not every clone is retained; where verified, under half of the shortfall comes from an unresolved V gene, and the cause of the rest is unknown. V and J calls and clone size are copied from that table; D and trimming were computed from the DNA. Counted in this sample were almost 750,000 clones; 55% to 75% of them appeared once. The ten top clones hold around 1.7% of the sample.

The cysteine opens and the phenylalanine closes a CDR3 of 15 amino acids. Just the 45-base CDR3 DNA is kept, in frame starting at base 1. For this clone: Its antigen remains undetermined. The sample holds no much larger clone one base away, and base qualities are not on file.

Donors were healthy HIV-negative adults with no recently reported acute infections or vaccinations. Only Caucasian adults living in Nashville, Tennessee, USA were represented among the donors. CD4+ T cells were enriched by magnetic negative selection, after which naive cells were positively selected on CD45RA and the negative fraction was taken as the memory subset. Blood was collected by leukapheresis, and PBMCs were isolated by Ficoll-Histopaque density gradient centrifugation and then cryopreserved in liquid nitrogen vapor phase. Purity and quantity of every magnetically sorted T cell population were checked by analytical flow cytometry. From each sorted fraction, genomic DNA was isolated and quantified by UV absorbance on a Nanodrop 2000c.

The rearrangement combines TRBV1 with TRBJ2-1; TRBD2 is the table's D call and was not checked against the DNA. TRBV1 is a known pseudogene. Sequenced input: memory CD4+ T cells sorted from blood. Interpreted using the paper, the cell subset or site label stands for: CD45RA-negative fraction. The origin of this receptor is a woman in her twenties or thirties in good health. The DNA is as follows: TGCACCACCGACGGGGGAGAGAGCTCCTACAATGAGCAGTTCTTC. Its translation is CTTDGGESSYNEQFF.